Each of the 10 T cell receptor beta chains below was sequenced from the same sample in a study of blood T cell repertoires in COVID-19. Only in-frame clones appear in the TCRdb table, and some are missing; sequencing was by immunoSEQ multiplex PCR. The sample records 86,000 or so clones, 90% to 95% being singletons. The sequencing input was peripheral blood. All receptors derive from a woman in her fifties or sixties in a cohort sampled during active COVID-19.

V and J are TRBV7-9 and TRBJ2-7; D perhaps matches TRBD1 (6 bases). Germline V CDR1 and CDR2: SEHNR, FQNEAQ (reference sequence). This CDR3 has 12 amino acids. Trimming took off 4 bases at V and 4 bases at J, with 8 bases between the two ends. The CDR3 reads CASSSTGYEQYF. As DNA, the CDR3 is TGTGCCAGCAGCTCGACAGGATACGAGCAGTACTTC.

The chain combines TRBV10-3 with TRBJ2-7; 9 bases agree with TRBD2. In germline, CDR1 is ENHRY, CDR2 SYGVKD. This CDR3 has 18 amino acids. The V segment lost 4 bases and the J segment 3 bases; nucleotides outside the gene matches: 16. The CDR3 DNA follows: TGTGCCATCAGTGTAGTCCTAGCGGGACCCGAGGGCGTCTACGAGCAGTACTTC. This encodes CAISVVLAGPEGVYEQYF.

This clone has only a few counts. CDR3 sequence: CASSYDGAGNEKLFF. DNA of the CDR3: TGTGCCAGCAGTTACGATGGGGCTGGCAATGAAAAACTGTTTTTT. The V and J genes are TRBV6-2 or TRBV6-3 and TRBJ1-4; possible D gene TRBD1, 5 bases. Per germline, CDR1 MNHEY and CDR2 SVGEGT. This CDR3 has 15 residues. The V end was cut by 2 bases, the J end by 5 bases, with 12 bases between.

The chain is built from TRBV18 and TRBJ2-7; 8 bases line up with TRBD1. In germline, CDR1 is KGHSH, CDR2 LQKENI. This CDR3 has 13 amino acids. Trimming took 3 bases from V and 6 from J; bases not matched to a gene: 4. CDR3 nucleotide sequence: TGTGCCAGCTCACCGACAGGGGTTGGCGAGCAGTACTTC. The encoded protein is CASSPTGVGEQYF.

The chain links TRBV3-1 (or the pseudogene TRBV3-2) to TRBJ2-2; TRBD2 matches at 11 bases. J gave up 13 bases and V 3 bases, and 10 bases lay outside the gene matches. This CDR3 region has 15 residues. Germline V gene sequence: CDR1 LGHDT, CDR2 YNNKEL (reference sequence). The CDR3 reads CASSHQLLAGEALFF. DNA for the CDR3: TGTGCCAGCAGCCACCAACTACTAGCGGGGGAAGCGCTGTTTTTT.

V gene TRBV28 combines with J gene TRBJ1-5; unclear D gene. CDR1 and CDR2 from the germline V gene are MDHEN and SYDVKM. V shed 5 bases and J shed 3 bases, with 14 bases lying between them. The CDR3 length is 15 residues. CDR3 nucleotides: TGTGCCAGCAGTCCCGCCCGGGAACTCAATCAGCCCCAGCATTTT. This sequence encodes CASSPARELNQPQHF.

This rearrangement joins TRBV12-3 or TRBV12-4 to TRBJ1-5; TRBD1 is a possible D gene (6 bases). There are 13 residues in the CDR3. V was trimmed by 5 bases and J by 3 bases, leaving 8 bases between them. Here the CDR3 reads CASSRDNNQPQHF. Written as DNA, the CDR3 is TGTGCCAGCAGTCGGGACAACAATCAGCCCCAGCATTTT.

The chain joins TRBV6-5 to TRBJ2-7; TRBD1 agrees at 10 bases. CDR3 size: 16 residues. The V gene's germline CDR1 is MNHEY and CDR2 SVGAGI. The V gene end was trimmed by 4 bases and the J gene end by 4 bases; junction bases not matched to a gene: 10. CDR3 protein: CASSSPLDRGLYEQYF. CDR3 DNA sequence: TGTGCCAGCAGTTCCCCCCTCGACAGGGGGCTTTACGAGCAGTACTTC.

The genes are TRBV19 and TRBJ2-2; TRBD1 aligns across 8 bases. Per the germline V gene, CDR1 is LNHDA and CDR2 is SQIVND (reference sequence). The CDR3 spans 15 residues. With V trimmed by 8 bases and J by 1 base, 6 bases remained unmatched. The CDR3 bases are TGTGCCAGTGGGGACAGGCCGTTGAACACCGGGGAGCTGTTTTTT. Protein product: CASGDRPLNTGELFF.

The J gene is TRBJ2-7, the V gene TRBV10-2, with 12 bases that match TRBD2. V dropped 7 bases and J dropped 6; count of bases not matched to a gene: 7. The germline gives CDR1 WSHSY, CDR2 SAAADI. The CDR3 covers 14 residues. CDR3 nucleotide sequence: TGCGCCAGCATCCCTAGCGGGGGGGCCGGCGAGCAGTACTTC. Amino acid sequence: CASIPSGGAGEQYF.